Sequencing of this TCR beta chain was carried out in a study of breast tumors, draining lymph nodes, adjacent tissues (dated by TCRdb to about 2016). Describing the broader study: Breast cancer patients provided tumor, adjacent nontumor tissue and axillary lymph nodes, and the study compared the TCR beta repertoires across these three sources. The study aimed to assess the relationships and possible T-cell exchange between tumor, surrounding tissue and draining lymph node repertoires in human breast cancer. General study outcomes and caveats: Tumor and nontumor tissue repertoires were significantly more similar in luminal-like than in basal-like breast cancer. The conclusion that tumor T cells originate in lymph nodes was presented as consistent with a hypothesis rather than as directly demonstrated. T-cell repertoire diversity in tumors was found to be lower than in lymph nodes but higher than in nontumor tissue, and preferential V and J gene usage was observed. A scenario in which most tumor T cells derive from the lymph node and then expand within tumor tissue was judged to be consistent with the data.

Lymph node samples were obtained from the axillary draining lymph nodes of breast cancer patients. This clonotype was seen at least ten times. This clone's antigen is unknown. Per-base quality was not reported, and no clone a single base away is much larger than it. The CDR3 sequence holds 15 residues, the cysteine and phenylalanine included. Kept here is only the CDR3 DNA, which spans 45 bases and is read in frame from base 1. Via the germline V gene, CDR1 is MDHEN and CDR2 SYDVKM. V and J are trimmed by 2 bases and 11 bases, and the gene matches miss 9 bases of the junction. The sample was run on an Illumina HiSeq 2000. Multiplex PCR amplification was used to build the TCR beta chain libraries. The amplified TCR beta chain products were analyzed by high-throughput sequencing. Through fastp at Q25 and MiXCR, TCRdb rebuilt clones from the public reads, retaining in-frame beta chains. Rows matching on CDR3 protein sequence are summarized as one entry with the most common DNA and genes. The sample table holds around 230,000 distinct CDR3 sequences, of which less than 40% were seen once. Over 1.1% of the sample is in the top ten clones.

The chain links TRBV28 with TRBJ1-4, and 9 bases in between align with TRBD1. Input material: axillary lymph node tissue. The receptor was isolated from a female donor with breast cancer. Some clones in this sample may be carry-over from other donors' samples. The DNA is TGTGCCAGCAGTTTAATCGGGACAGGGAATGGGAAACTGTTTTTT. This encodes CASSLIGTGNGKLFF.